The entry below gives a single T cell receptor beta chain sequence along with its context. What it binds is not known. Because it lacks the conserved phenylalanine or tryptophan at the end, this CDR3 is likely a read error. The limits of the CDR3 on the DNA are not certain, so only TCRdb's listed CDR3 is given. A modified ARM-PCR protocol with three rounds of nested PCR amplified TCRbeta. One entry per CDR3 protein results from TCRdb running MiXCR on the multiplex PCR reads. The sample yields 120,000 or so distinct CDR3 sequences, 66% seen once. This sample was taken from a study of tumor and adjacent non-tumor tissue in lung cancer. The overall study: There were some 12 adenocarcinoma, a couple of squamous cell carcinoma and 1 small cell lung cancer cases. The patients, roughly 9 men and a handful of women, were roughly 30 to 80 with stage I to III disease. Points from the study as a whole: Normal lung showed higher cumulative top 100 clone frequency than tumor.

RNA was extracted from bulk tissue without any cell sorting. In germline, CDR1 is MNHEY, CDR2 SVGEGT. The CDR3 spans 17 amino acids, including both terminal residues. The V gene is TRBV6-2 or TRBV6-3, the J gene TRBJ2-6; TRBD1 reflects the table's D call only, with no check against the DNA. Sample: lung tumor tissue. The sequence was obtained from a man aged 30 to 39 with non-small cell lung cancer. The CDR3 reads CASSQQTVFSGANVRTL.